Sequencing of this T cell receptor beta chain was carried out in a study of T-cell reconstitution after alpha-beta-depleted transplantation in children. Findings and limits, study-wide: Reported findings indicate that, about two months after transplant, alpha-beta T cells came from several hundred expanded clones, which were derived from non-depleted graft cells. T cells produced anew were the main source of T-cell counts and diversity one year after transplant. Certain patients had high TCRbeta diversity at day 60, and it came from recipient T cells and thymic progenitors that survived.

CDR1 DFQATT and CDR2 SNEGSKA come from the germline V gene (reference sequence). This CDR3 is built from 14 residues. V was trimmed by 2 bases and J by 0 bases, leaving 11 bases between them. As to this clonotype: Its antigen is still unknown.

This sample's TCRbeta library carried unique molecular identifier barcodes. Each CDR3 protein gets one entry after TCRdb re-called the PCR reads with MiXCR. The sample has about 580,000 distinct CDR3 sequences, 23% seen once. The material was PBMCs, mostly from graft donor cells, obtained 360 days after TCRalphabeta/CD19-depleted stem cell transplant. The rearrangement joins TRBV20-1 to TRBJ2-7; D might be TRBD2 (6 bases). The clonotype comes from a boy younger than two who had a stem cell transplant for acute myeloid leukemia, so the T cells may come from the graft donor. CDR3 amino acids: CSARSSGSSYEQYV. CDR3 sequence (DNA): TGCAGTGCTAGAAGTAGCGGTAGCTCCTACGAGCAGTACGTC.